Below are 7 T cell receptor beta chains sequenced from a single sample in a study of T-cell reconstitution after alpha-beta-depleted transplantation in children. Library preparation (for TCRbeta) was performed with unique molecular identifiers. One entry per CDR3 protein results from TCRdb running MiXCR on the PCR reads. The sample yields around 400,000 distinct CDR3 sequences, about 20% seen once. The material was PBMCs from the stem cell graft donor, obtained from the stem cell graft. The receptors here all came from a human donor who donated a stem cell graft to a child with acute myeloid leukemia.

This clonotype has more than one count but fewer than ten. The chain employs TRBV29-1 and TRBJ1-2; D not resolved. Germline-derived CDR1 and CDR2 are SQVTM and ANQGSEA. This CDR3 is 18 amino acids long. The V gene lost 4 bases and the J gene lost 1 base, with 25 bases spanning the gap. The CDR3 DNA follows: TGCAGCGTTGGTCTAGCTTCCCCAATTGAAGACGATAACTATGGCTACACCTTC. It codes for CSVGLASPIEDDNYGYTF.

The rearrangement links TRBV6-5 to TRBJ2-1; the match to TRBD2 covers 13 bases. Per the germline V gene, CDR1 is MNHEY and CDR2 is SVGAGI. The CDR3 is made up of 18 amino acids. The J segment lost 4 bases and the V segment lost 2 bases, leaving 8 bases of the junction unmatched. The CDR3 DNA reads TGTGCCAGCAGTTACACCGCAACTAGCGGGAGGGGATACAATGAGCAGTTCTTC. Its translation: CASSYTATSGRGYNEQFF.

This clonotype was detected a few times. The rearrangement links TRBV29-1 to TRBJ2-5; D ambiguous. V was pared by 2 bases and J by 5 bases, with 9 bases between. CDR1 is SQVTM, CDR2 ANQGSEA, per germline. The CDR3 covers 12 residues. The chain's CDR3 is CSVEHGRETQYF. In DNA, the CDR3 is TGCAGCGTTGAACATGGCCGGGAGACCCAGTACTTC.

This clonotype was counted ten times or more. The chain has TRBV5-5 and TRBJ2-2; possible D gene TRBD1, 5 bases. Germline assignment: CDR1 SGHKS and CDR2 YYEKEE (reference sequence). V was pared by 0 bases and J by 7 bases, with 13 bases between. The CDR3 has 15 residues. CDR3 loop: CASSLGQGTGGELFF. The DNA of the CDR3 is TGTGCCAGCAGCTTGGGCCAGGGTACAGGCGGGGAGCTGTTTTTT.

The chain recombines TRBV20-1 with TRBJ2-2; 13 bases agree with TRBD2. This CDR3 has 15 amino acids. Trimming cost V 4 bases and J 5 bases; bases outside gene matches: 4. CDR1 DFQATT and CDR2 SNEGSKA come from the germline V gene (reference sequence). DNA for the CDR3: TGCAGTGCTACCGGGACTAGCGGGAAGACCGGGGAGCTGTTTTTT. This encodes CSATGTSGKTGELFF.

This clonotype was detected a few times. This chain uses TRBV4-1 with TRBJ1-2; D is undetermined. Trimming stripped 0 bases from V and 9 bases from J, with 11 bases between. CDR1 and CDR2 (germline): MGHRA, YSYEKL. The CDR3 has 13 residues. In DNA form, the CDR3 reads TGCGCCAGCAGCCAAGATTTCATCCAACGCTACACCTTC. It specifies CASSQDFIQRYTF.

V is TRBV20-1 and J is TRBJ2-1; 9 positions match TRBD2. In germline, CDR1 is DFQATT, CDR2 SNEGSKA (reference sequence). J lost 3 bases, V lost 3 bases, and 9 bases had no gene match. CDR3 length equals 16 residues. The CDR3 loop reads CSASPSTSGSYNEQFF. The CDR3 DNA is TGCAGTGCTAGTCCCTCGACTAGCGGCAGCTACAATGAGCAGTTCTTC.